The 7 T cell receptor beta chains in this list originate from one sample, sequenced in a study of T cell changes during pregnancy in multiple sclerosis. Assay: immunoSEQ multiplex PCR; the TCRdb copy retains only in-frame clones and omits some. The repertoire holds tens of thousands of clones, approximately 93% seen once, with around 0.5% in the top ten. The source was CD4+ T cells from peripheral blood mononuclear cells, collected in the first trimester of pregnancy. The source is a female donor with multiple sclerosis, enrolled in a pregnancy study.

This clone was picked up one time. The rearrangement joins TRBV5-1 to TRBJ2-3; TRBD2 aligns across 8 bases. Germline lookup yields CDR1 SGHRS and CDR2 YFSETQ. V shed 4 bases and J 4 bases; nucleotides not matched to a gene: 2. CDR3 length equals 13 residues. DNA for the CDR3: TGCGCCAGCAGCCCGGGGGGGCCAGATACGCAGTATTTT. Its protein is CASSPGGPDTQYF.

The CDR3 is CASTYDRGLRGNQPQHF. CDR3 bases: TGTGCCAGTACTTATGACAGGGGTTTACGAGGCAATCAGCCCCAGCATTTT. The V call is TRBV19, the J call TRBJ1-5; 8 bases align to TRBD1. Germline loops: CDR1 LNHDA, CDR2 SQIVND (reference sequence). The CDR3 length is 17 residues. Losses at the gene ends were 7 bases for V and 2 bases for J; bases not matched to a gene: 13. The whole variable domain, remainder taken from reference TRBV19 and TRBJ1-5, is DGGITQSPKYLFRKEGQNVTLSCEQNLNHDAMYWYRQDPGQGLRLIYYSQIVNDFQKGDIAEGYSVSREKKESFPLTVTSAQKNPTAFYLCASTYDRGLRGNQPQHFGDGTRLSIL.

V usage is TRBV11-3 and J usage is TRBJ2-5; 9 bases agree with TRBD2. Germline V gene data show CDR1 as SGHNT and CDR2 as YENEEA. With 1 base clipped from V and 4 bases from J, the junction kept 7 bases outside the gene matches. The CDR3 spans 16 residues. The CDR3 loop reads CASSLGSSGGLETQYF. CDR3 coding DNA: TGTGCCAGCAGCTTAGGGAGTAGCGGGGGCCTAGAGACCCAGTACTTC. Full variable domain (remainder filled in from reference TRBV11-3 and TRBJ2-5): EAGVVQSPRYKIIEKKQPVAFWCNPISGHNTLYWYLQNLGQGPELLIRYENEEAVDDSQLPKDRFSAERLKGVDSTLKIQPAELGDSAVYLCASSLGSSGGLETQYFGPGTRLLVL.

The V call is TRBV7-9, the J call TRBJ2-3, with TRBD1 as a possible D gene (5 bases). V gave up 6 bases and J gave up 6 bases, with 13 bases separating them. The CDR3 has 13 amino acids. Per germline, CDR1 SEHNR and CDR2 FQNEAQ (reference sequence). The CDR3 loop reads CASRPRVYDTQYF. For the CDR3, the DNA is TGTGCCAGCAGACCCAGGGTTTACGATACGCAGTATTTT.

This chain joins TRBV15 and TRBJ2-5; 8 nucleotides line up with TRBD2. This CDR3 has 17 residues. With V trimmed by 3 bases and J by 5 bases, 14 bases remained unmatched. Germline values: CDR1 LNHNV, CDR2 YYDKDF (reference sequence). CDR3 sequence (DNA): TGTGCCACCAGCAGTGGGCACAGCGGGGGCGGGGGGGAGACCCAGTACTTC. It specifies CATSSGHSGGGGETQYF.

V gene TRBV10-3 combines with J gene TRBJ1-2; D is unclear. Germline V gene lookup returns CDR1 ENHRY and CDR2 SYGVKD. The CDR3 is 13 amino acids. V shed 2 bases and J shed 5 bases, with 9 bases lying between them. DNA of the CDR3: TGTGCCATCAGTGAGGCGCCAAAATATGGCTACACCTTC. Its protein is CAISEAPKYGYTF.

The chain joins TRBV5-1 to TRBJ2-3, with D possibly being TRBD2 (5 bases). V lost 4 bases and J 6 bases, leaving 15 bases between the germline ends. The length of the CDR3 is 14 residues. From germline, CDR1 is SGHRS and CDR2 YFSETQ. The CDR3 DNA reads TGCGCCAGCAGCCCCCTCGAGAGGGTTGATACGCAGTATTTT. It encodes CASSPLERVDTQYF.